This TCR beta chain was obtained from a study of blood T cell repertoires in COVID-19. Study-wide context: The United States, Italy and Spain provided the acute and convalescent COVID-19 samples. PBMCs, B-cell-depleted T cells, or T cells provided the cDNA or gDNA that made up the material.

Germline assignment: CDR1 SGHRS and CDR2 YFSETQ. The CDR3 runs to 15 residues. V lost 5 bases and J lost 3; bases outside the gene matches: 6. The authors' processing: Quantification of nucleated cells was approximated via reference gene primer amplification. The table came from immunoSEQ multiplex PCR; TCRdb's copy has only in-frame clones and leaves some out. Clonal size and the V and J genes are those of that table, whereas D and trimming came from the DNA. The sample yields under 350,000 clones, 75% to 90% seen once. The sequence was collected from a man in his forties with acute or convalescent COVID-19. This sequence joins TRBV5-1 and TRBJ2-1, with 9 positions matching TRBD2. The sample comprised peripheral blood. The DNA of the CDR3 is TGCGCCAGCAGTGCCTTAGCGGGGGTCTACAATGAGCAGTTCTTC. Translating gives CASSALAGVYNEQFF.